This T cell receptor beta chain was obtained from a study of regulatory T cells in long-lasting Graves disease (dated by TCRdb to 2020 to 2022). Turning to the overall study: Newly diagnosed Graves' disease patients had taken antithyroid drugs for less than 3 months. Persistent Graves' disease patients were compared with newly diagnosed Graves' disease patients by peripheral blood TCR sequencing and RNA sequencing. The study took place in China and was registered as a clinical trial. A total of roughly 35 samples underwent TCR sequencing, from 13 patients with persistent Graves' disease and approximately 20 patients with newly diagnosed Graves' disease.

The time point label of this sample denotes: newly diagnosed GD, antithyroid drugs for less than 3 months. For both TCR sequencing and RNA sequencing, RNA was extracted from PBMCs using TRIzol. Graves' disease was diagnosed according to American Thyroid Association guidelines. The patients came from an endocrinology department in Xi'an, China. Each patient gave 8.5 to 9.5 milliliters of peripheral blood, collected in an EDTA anticoagulant tube. Ficoll Paque Plus density gradient separation was used to isolate PBMCs, and no further T cell sorting was performed. An Agilent 2100 Bioanalyzer and agarose gel were used to check RNA quality, and a NanoDrop 2000 was used to measure RNA concentration. This clonotype was counted at least ten times. The clone's antigen remains unknown. No quality values exist for individual bases; no much larger clone is one base distant. Overall study results and their limits: Sequencing and analysis were restricted to the TCR beta chain. Lower TCR Shannon entropy and fewer highly expanded clones were observed in persistent Graves' disease patients than in newly diagnosed patients, which suggested clonal expansion. The small sample size was acknowledged by the authors as a limitation that may reduce accuracy. More public clonotypes were shared among persistent patients (more than 2,500) than among newly diagnosed patients (approximately 1,000). The study examined only peripheral blood because the primary lesion, thyroid tissue, could not be accessed. TRBV28, TRBJ1-2 and TRBJ2-5 were preferentially used in persistent disease, while TRBV20-1 and TRBJ2-1 were favored in newly diagnosed disease.

The library was made by multiplex PCR. The instrument given in TCRdb is Illumina HiSeq 4000. To build TCR beta libraries, CDR3 regions were amplified by Arm-PCR using iRepertoire HTBI primers. Gel purification was performed on PCR products prior to sequencing. The authors processed their data as follows. Across samples, roughly 60 TRBV and 14 TRBJ segments were identified and used for gene usage analysis of CDR3 amino acid clonotypes. COPE and FqMerger were used to merge filtered high-quality paired reads into contigs. BLAST was used to align contigs to IMGT TRBV, TRBD and TRBJ reference genes, and CDR3 was defined according to IMGT. Clonotypes above 0.1% frequency were classified as highly expanded clones. Shannon entropy was used to measure repertoire diversity, and the Gini coefficient was used to measure V-J evenness. Public clonotypes were defined as clonotypes shared by more than one individual. TCRdb passed the public sequencing reads through fastp at Q25 and MiXCR, retaining productive beta sequences. Records with the same CDR3 protein are collapsed into one entry carrying the most frequent genes and DNA. The V and J calls were determined by TCRdb, not by the authors. The sample includes about 610,000 distinct CDR3 sequences, with more than 15% observed a single time. The top ten hold around 12% of the sample.

Trimming at the junction amounts to 2 bases on V and 1 base on J, and the germline ends lie 11 bases apart. The cysteine opens and the phenylalanine closes a CDR3 of 15 amino acids. The DNA shown is the 45-base CDR3, in frame from base 1. CDR1 MNHEY and CDR2 SMNVEV were looked up in the germline V gene (reference sequence). Separately, the same data were catalogued under a study of T cells in Graves' hyperthyroidism and ophthalmopathy. As noted in the second study: Stable Graves' hyperthyroidism was defined as the absence of progression to ophthalmopathy over 18 months of follow-up. Hyperthyroidism patients were newly diagnosed, with disease duration under 2 months, and aged 18 to 65 years. Any patient with an uncontrolled infection, another autoimmune disease, pregnancy or lactation was excluded. Diagnoses relied on clinical symptoms, serum thyroxine and TRAb, thyroid ultrasound and orbital computed tomography. For the first round of RT-PCR on the TCR CDR3, the HTBI primer set was used together with the Qiagen OneStep RT-PCR kit. Most expanded thyroid clonotypes (frequency above 0.001) were also detected in blood, a finding suggesting that blood repertoires may reflect thyroid immune responses. A 13 V-J signature model separated ophthalmopathy from stable hyperthyroidism, with approximately 87% sensitivity and roughly 84% specificity in cross-validation and 80%/75% in testing. In validation, progression to ophthalmopathy was predicted by the model with almost 71% sensitivity and 72% to 85% specificity, a median of around 6.5 months before onset. TCR V-J signatures able to tell the groups apart were searched for in a discovery cohort of more than 90 patients, of whom 43 had Graves' ophthalmopathy and 55 to 60 had stable Graves' hyperthyroidism. An independent validation cohort of around 19 hyperthyroidism patients and 17 patients who later progressed to ophthalmopathy tested prospective prediction of ophthalmopathy. The 100 or so discovery patients were divided at random into training and test sets in a 7:3 ratio. The study also compared thyroid tissue and blood T-cell repertoires from about six Graves' hyperthyroidism patients. After blood sampling, hyperthyroidism patients were treated with methimazole at a starting dose of 30 mg daily, and ophthalmopathy patients were treated with high-dose intravenous methylprednisolone. The libraries were constructed in a second round of multiplex PCR and then size-selected and purified. Sequencing of the libraries was done on an Illumina HiSeq2000 using paired-end 100 bp reads. Raw data were processed with SOAPnuke, discarding reads with adapters, uncalled bases, mean Phred below 15, or no exact constant-primer or identifier match. High-quality paired reads were merged with COPE v1.2.5, and unique nucleotide sequences were defined as clonotypes. Clonotypes were aligned to IMGT TRBV, TRBD and TRBJ reference segments using MiTCR v1.1. Analysis was restricted to V-J combinations with a frequency above 0.0001, which covered roughly 99% of repertoires. The TCS score was defined as the ratio of F50 (clonal expansion) to E x V (chaos), calculated using BLOSUM62-based TCRdist between CDR3 peptides within each V-J. Welch's t-statistics and random forest reduced around 520 V-J features to roughly 13, which were used in a naive Bayes classifier (R e1071). No statistical method was used to set the sample size in advance, and investigators knew the group allocation. TCR Vbeta CDR3 sequencing of 135 peripheral blood samples (fewer than 45 ophthalmopathy, 75 hyperthyroidism and roughly 17 progressor patients) is reported in the paper.

The sample consisted of peripheral blood mononuclear cells (PBMCs), taken at new diagnosis, from a patient treated with antithyroid drugs. This chain joins TRBV27 to TRBJ1-1; perhaps TRBD1 is the D gene, with 6 bases matching. The receptor comes from a man in his late teens or twenties with Graves disease. Donor details come from another sample of the same person, matched by shared clones. The nucleotides read TGTGCCAGCAGTTTAGGGGCAGGGGCGAACACTGAAGCTTTCTTT. It is translated as CASSLGAGANTEAFF.